The next 12 T cell receptor beta chains were all read from a single sample in a study of blood T cell repertoires in COVID-19. Profiling relied on immunoSEQ multiplex PCR, and the TCRdb table lists in-frame clones only, not all of them. This table has roughly 70,000 clones, around 92% appearing once. The sample taken for sequencing was peripheral blood. The receptors originated from a human donor with active COVID-19. The donor label of this sample is uncertain.

This sequence joins TRBV11-2 and TRBJ2-1; TRBD1 is a possible D gene (6 bases). Germline values: CDR1 SGHAT, CDR2 FQNNGV. The CDR3 has 11 amino acids. V was shortened by 5 bases and J by 10 bases, with 9 bases between the two germline ends. This CDR3 is CASSPGTEQFF. CDR3 bases: TGTGCCAGCAGCCCCGGGACAGAGCAGTTCTTC.

The chain's CDR3 is CASRSGGLGLAGPYNEQFF. In nucleotides, the CDR3 is TGTGCAAGTCGCTCAGGGGGCCTGGGACTAGCGGGCCCCTACAATGAGCAGTTCTTC. V usage is TRBV12-2 and J usage is TRBJ2-1; TRBD2, the table's D call, lacks a check against the DNA. TRBV12-2 is reported as a pseudogene. CDR3 length equals 19 residues.

V usage is TRBV7-6 and J usage is TRBJ2-7; the D gene is possibly TRBD2 (5 bases). The V and J ends lost 5 bases and 1 base respectively, with 12 bases between them. The CDR3 extends over 14 amino acids. CDR1 SGHVS and CDR2 FNYEAQ come from the germline V gene. The CDR3 loop reads CASSANTRSYEQYF. The CDR3 DNA follows: TGTGCCAGCAGCGCCAACACTAGATCCTACGAGCAGTACTTC.

This clone appeared once. V is TRBV18 and J is TRBJ2-1, with 9 bases fitting TRBD2. The CDR3 spans 12 residues. The germline V gene has CDR1 KGHSH and CDR2 LQKENI. With V trimmed by 5 bases and J by 9 bases, 2 bases remained unmatched. In DNA, the CDR3 is TGTGCCAGCTCAATAGCGGGAGCTGAGCAGTTCTTC. It is translated as CASSIAGAEQFF.

The chain uses TRBV7-3 and TRBJ2-7; 11 nucleotides align to TRBD2. This CDR3 comprises 16 residues. Germline CDR1 reads SGHTA; CDR2 reads FQGTGA. V gave up 5 bases and J gave up 0 bases; unmatched junction bases: 6. The CDR3 bases are TGTGCCAGCAGCCCTACGGGACTAGCGGTCTCCTACGAGCAGTACTTC. Translating it yields CASSPTGLAVSYEQYF.

DNA for the CDR3: TGTGCCAGCAGTCCACGATCGACAGGGTCGAGGGTAGCTGGGGCCAACGTCCTGACTTTC. Protein sequence: CASSPRSTGSRVAGANVLTF. V gene TRBV6-6 combines with J gene TRBJ2-6; 7 nucleotides agree with TRBD1. The J segment lost 2 bases and the V segment lost 5 bases, leaving 18 bases of the junction unmatched. Germline CDR1 MNHNY, CDR2 SVGAGI (reference sequence). The CDR3 extends over 20 amino acids.

The chain joins TRBV7-2 to TRBJ2-1, with D possibly TRBD1 on 6 matching bases. The V and J ends lost 5 bases and 5 bases respectively, with 16 bases between them. Germline assignment: CDR1 SGHTA and CDR2 FQGNSA. The CDR3 totals 15 residues. The CDR3 spells CASSASQGTNNEQFF. The CDR3 nucleotides are TGTGCCAGCAGCGCCAGTCAGGGGACGAACAATGAGCAGTTCTTC.

The rearrangement uses TRBV7-2 and TRBJ2-3; 16 bases are a match to TRBD2. This CDR3 has 18 amino acids. Germline loops: CDR1 SGHTA, CDR2 FQGNSA. V shed 1 base, J shed 6 bases, and the junction held 7 bases outside the gene matches. In nucleotides, the CDR3 is TGTGCCAGCAGCTTAGGGGGACTAGCGGGAGGGAAAGGGGATACGCAGTATTTT. Protein product: CASSLGGLAGGKGDTQYF.

DNA for the CDR3: TGCGCCAGCAGCCAAGGACGGACACATTACAATGAGCAGTTCTTC. It is translated as CASSQGRTHYNEQFF. The chain carries TRBV4-3 and TRBJ2-1, with D possibly TRBD1 on 5 matching bases. CDR1 and CDR2 (germline): LGHNA, YSLEER. V was cut by 1 base and J by 4 bases, with 11 bases left in between. The CDR3 is 15 amino acids.

The chain is built from TRBV10-1 and TRBJ2-7; no firm D call. This CDR3 spans 12 amino acids. From germline, CDR1 is WNHNN and CDR2 SYGVQD (reference sequence). Trimming removed 7 bases from V and 7 bases from J, with 14 bases in between. In DNA, the CDR3 is TGCGCCAGCAACTACGTTGGAAAAGAGCAGTACTTC. Protein: CASNYVGKEQYF.

The chain uses TRBV18 and TRBJ1-1, with 11 bases identical to TRBD1. V shed 0 bases, J shed 0 bases, and the junction held 6 bases outside the gene matches. This CDR3 region has 18 residues. From germline, CDR1 is KGHSH and CDR2 LQKENI. The CDR3 region is CASSPPVGQGAVNTEAFF. Here the CDR3 DNA reads TGTGCCAGCTCACCACCTGTAGGACAGGGGGCGGTGAACACTGAAGCTTTCTTT. Combining the CDR3 with reference TRBV18 and TRBJ1-1 gives the whole variable domain NAGVMQNPRHLVRRRGQEARLRCSPMKGHSHVYWYRQLPEEGLKFMVYLQKENIIDESGMPKERFSAEFPKEGPSILRIQQVVRGDSAAYFCASSPPVGQGAVNTEAFFGQGTRLTVV.

The chain has TRBV28 and TRBJ1-3; D may be TRBD1 (5 bases). With 6 bases removed from V and 0 bases from J, the gap between germline ends came to 9 bases. Germline V CDR1 and CDR2: MDHEN, SYDVKM. The CDR3 loop spans 14 amino acids. CDR3 residues: CASSLGGSGNTIYF. The CDR3 region has the DNA TGTGCCAGCAGCCTCGGGGGCTCTGGAAACACCATATATTTT.